The 5 T cell receptor beta chains presented below share a single source sample, sequenced in a study of T-cell memory formation after mild COVID-19. TCRdb fed the 5' RACE reads into MiXCR, producing one record per CDR3 protein. The data show some 300,000 distinct CDR3 sequences, about 20% seen once. The sequenced material came from PBMCs or a T cell subset sorted from them (not recorded which). The receptors shown here come from a man aged 18 to 30 who had mild COVID-19 (a few samples of this study predate the infection). Cell type and time point are not known.

This clonotype was counted between two and nine times. V usage is TRBV7-9 and J usage is TRBJ1-1, with no clear D. The V gene lost 3 bases and the J gene lost 2 bases, with 13 bases spanning the gap. Germline CDR1 SEHNR, CDR2 FQNEAQ (reference sequence). The CDR3 is 15 residues long. The CDR3 DNA reads TGTGCCAGCAGCTTTTTCTCGACGGGCAACACTGAAGCTTTCTTT. Protein sequence: CASSFFSTGNTEAFF. Based on the CDR3 plus reference TRBV7-9 and TRBJ1-1, the full variable domain is DTGVSQNPRHKITKRGQNVTFRCDPISEHNRLYWYRQTLGQGPEFLTYFQNEAQLEKSRLLSDRFSAERPKGSFSTLEIQRTEQGDSAMYLCASSFFSTGNTEAFFGQGTRLTVV.

In regard to this clonotype: An end of the junction does not agree with germline; a read error may underlie this. This chain links TRBV5-1 with TRBJ2-2, with no clear D. The CDR3 length is 14 residues. Germline V gives CDR1 SGHRS, CDR2 YFSETQ. CDR3: CASSLVLDTWELFF. CDR3 coding DNA: TGCGCCAGCAGCTTGGTCTTAGACACCTGGGAGCTGTTTTTT.

This clonotype was recorded a few times. The genes are TRBV7-2 and TRBJ1-2; 10 bases map to TRBD1. The CDR3 is 16 amino acids. V was pared by 1 base and J by 11 bases, with 13 bases of the junction left unmatched. Germline V gives CDR1 SGHTA, CDR2 FQGNSA. In DNA form, the CDR3 reads TGTGCCAGCAGCTTAGTTGGGACAGGGGCCAAGGCGCTGTACACCTTC. Protein: CASSLVGTGAKALYTF.

The rearrangement links TRBV12-3 or TRBV12-4 to TRBJ1-2; no clear D gene. There are 16 residues in the CDR3. V was trimmed by 3 bases and J by 3 bases, leaving 17 bases between them. The CDR3 loop reads CASSLGGGQWDYGYTF. The CDR3 nucleotides are TGTGCCAGCAGTTTGGGAGGAGGGCAGTGGGACTATGGCTACACCTTC.

This clonotype was picked up a small number of times. This chain links TRBV23-1 with TRBJ2-2, with 7 bases matching TRBD1. TRBV23-1 is an ORF, with its function uncertain. J was trimmed by 5 bases and V by 4 bases; bases with no gene match: 7. The CDR3 spans 15 residues. The CDR3 reads CASSPRQGGTGELFF. As DNA, the CDR3 is TGCGCCAGCAGTCCGCGACAGGGTGGGACCGGGGAGCTGTTTTTT.